This TCR beta chain comes out of a study of blood T cells in healthy people across ages. Study outcomes and limitations: Unsorted PBMCs prevented conclusive naive versus antigen-experienced comparison. While age rose, TCR beta diversity per million T cells dropped in a roughly linear way.

Looked up from germline, CDR1 is DFQATT and CDR2 is SNEGSKA (reference sequence). Trimming shortened V by 0 bases and J by 1 base, and 12 bases separated the two germline ends. The CDR3 is 15 residues long. On this clonotype itself: The antigen is not known.

A J-beta primer mix and a sample-barcoded 5' primer were used in a second PCR of roughly 6 to 12 cycles. TCRdb independently ran MiXCR on the 5' RACE reads; one entry per CDR3 protein. The sample lists 600,000 to 850,000 distinct CDR3 sequences, approximately 43% occurring once. Per sample, extraction of total RNA gave at least 5.5 micrograms in every case. The TCR originated in a woman between 55 and 75 years old in good health. Input material: blood. This rearrangement joins TRBV20-1 to TRBJ2-5; D is uncertain. The CDR3 DNA is TGCAGTGCTAGAGACTCGACTGACATCCAAGAGACCCAGTACTTC. It codes for CSARDSTDIQETQYF.